The source of this TCR beta chain is a study of T-cell reconstitution after alpha-beta-depleted transplantation in children. CDR3 length: 17 residues. With V trimmed by 3 bases and J by 2 bases, 4 bases remained unmatched. Germline-derived CDR1 and CDR2 are LNHNV and YYDKDF (reference sequence). Unique molecular identifiers were built into the TCRbeta library. TCRdb re-derived calls from the PCR reads in MiXCR, one entry per CDR3 protein. This table has under 300,000 distinct CDR3 sequences, roughly a tenth appearing once. This clonotype was counted ten times or more. This rearrangement joins TRBV15 to TRBJ2-3, with 14 bases aligning to TRBD2. This TCR derives from a human donor who donated a stem cell graft to a child with SCID. The sequencing here drew on PBMCs from the stem cell graft donor, taken from the stem cell graft. CDR3 amino acids: CATSRRLAGGSTDTQYF. CDR3 nucleotides: TGTGCCACCAGCAGGAGACTAGCGGGGGGGTCCACAGATACGCAGTATTTT. Together with reference TRBV15 and TRBJ2-3, the CDR3 gives the full variable domain: DAMVIQNPRYQVTQFGKPVTLSCSQTLNHNVMYWYQQKSSQAPKLLFHYYDKDFNNEADTPDNFQSRRPNTSFCFLDIRSPGLGDTAMYLCATSRRLAGGSTDTQYFGPGTRLTVL.